This entry is about one T cell receptor beta chain. This sample was included in a study of T cell changes during pregnancy in multiple sclerosis. TCRdb keeps only in-frame clones here, not all; method: immunoSEQ multiplex PCR. This table has 55,000 or so clones, roughly 90% appearing once. This CDR3 is 14 amino acids long. Trimming took 4 bases from V and 0 from J, leaving 7 bases between them. Germline V gives CDR1 LNHDA, CDR2 SQIVND (reference sequence). The material was CD4+ T cells from peripheral blood mononuclear cells, obtained after pregnancy. This TCR derives from a female donor in good health, enrolled as a control in a pregnancy study. The chain couples TRBV19 to TRBJ2-1; the D gene is possibly TRBD1 (6 bases). The chain's CDR3 is CASSTTGSYNEQFF. DNA for the CDR3: TGTGCCAGTAGTACGACAGGCTCCTACAATGAGCAGTTCTTC.